The clone carrying this T cell receptor beta chain has a handful of counts. Its antigen is unknown. Given the absence of the conserved phenylalanine or tryptophan at the CDR3 end, a read error is likely. The DNA is left out, because the CDR3 cannot be placed on it with certainty; the CDR3 is given as TCRdb lists it. This sample is part of a study of breast tumors, draining lymph nodes, adjacent tissues. Whole-study findings and limits: The lymph node origin of tumor T cells was framed as consistent with a hypothesis, not demonstrated. Luminal-like breast cancer showed significantly higher tumor–nontumor repertoire similarity than basal-like. Most tumor T cells seemingly derive from lymph node, then expand in tumor.

Per germline, CDR1 SGDLS and CDR2 YYNGEE. The CDR3 spans 9 residues, counting both ends. Each CDR3 protein is one row after TCRdb ran MiXCR on the multiplex PCR reads. The sample yields about 220,000 distinct CDR3 sequences, 30% to 35% seen once. Breast cancer patients provided tissue from their axillary draining lymph nodes. The sample comprised axillary lymph node tissue. The sequence was obtained from a female donor with breast cancer. Some clones in this sample may be carry-over from other donors' samples. The chain has TRBV9 and TRBJ2-6; the D call TRBD1 from the table was never checked on the DNA. CDR3 amino acids: CASSVGPGT.